This TCR beta chain was captured in a study of shared clonotypes between healthy human individuals. Healthy HIV-negative adults without recent acute infections or vaccinations served as donors. Libraries were prepared by immunoSEQ multiplex PCR; TCRdb keeps only in-frame clonotypes and omits some of them. The profile shows millions of clones, roughly 94% of them singletons. Input material: naive CD4+ T cells sorted from blood. The subset was: CD45RA+ positively selected. This sequence originates from a man between 18 and 29 years old in good health.

CDR3 sequence: CASYAGTGSYEQYF. The CDR3 coding sequence is TGTGCCAGTTACGCCGGGACAGGCTCCTACGAGCAGTACTTC. The chain joins TRBV28 to TRBJ2-7, with 8 bases matching TRBD1. Germline CDR1 MDHEN, CDR2 SYDVKM. This CDR3 has 14 residues. The V and J ends lost 9 bases and 0 bases, in that order; junction bases with no gene match: 7.